This TCR beta chain was sequenced in a study of response to subunit inactivated influenza vaccine. Study-wide points: Authors suggested each seasonal influenza vaccination recruits few new T cells.

TCRdb re-called the RT-PCR reads with MiXCR, one entry per CDR3 protein. The sample carries roughly 190,000 distinct CDR3 sequences, approximately 12% recorded once. This clonotype was detected only a few times. Its antigen is currently unknown. In germline, CDR1 is MDHEN, CDR2 SYDVKM. The length of the CDR3 is 16 residues. After removal of 6 bases from V and 5 bases from J, the junction contained 10 bases not matched to a gene. The data also belong to a second study, concerning T cells expressing NK-cell markers. From that report: Template switching by 5'RACE with UMIs generated the TCR beta cDNA. One of eight sequenced donors was HCMV-seronegative; the other seven were seropositive. CD8+ T cells in over five donors included dominant NKG2C+ clonotypes at about 1.0-7.5%. A handful of donors showed these clonotypes also leading the CD3+CD56-NKG2C+ fraction.

The rearrangement links TRBV28 to TRBJ2-1; 10 bases align to TRBD1. This sequence originates from a middle-aged man who received an inactivated influenza vaccine. The starting material was CD8+ T cells sorted from PBMCs, obtained about 13 days after vaccination. The CDR3 loop is CASRPMTGGFDNEQFF. The CDR3 DNA is TGTGCCAGCAGACCGATGACAGGGGGCTTCGACAATGAGCAGTTCTTC.